This TCR beta chain was recovered during a study of cytomegalovirus exposure and HLA in healthy donors. Study in general: Previous work identified roughly 110 million unique TCR beta sequences from around 200 million T cells.

Trimming removed 2 bases from V and 2 bases from J, with 12 bases in between. Germline V gene sequence: CDR1 SEHNR, CDR2 FQNEAQ (reference sequence). The CDR3 contains 15 residues. With 60 Vbeta and 13 Jbeta primers, the PCR was carried out. Sequencing used immunoSEQ multiplex PCR; TCRdb keeps in-frame clones, though not all of them. The table records more than 50,000 clones, 70% to 80% of them present only once. V and J are TRBV7-9 and TRBJ1-2; D might be TRBD1 (5 bases). The source is a woman aged 60-70 years in good health and CMV-seropositive. The sample taken for sequencing was PBMCs. The CDR3 spells CASSLSGTGNYGYTF. The CDR3 DNA reads TGTGCCAGCAGCTTAAGTGGCACAGGCAACTATGGCTACACCTTC. Full variable domain (rest looked up from reference TRBV7-9 and TRBJ1-2): DTGVSQNPRHKITKRGQNVTFRCDPISEHNRLYWYRQTLGQGPEFLTYFQNEAQLEKSRLLSDRFSAERPKGSFSTLEIQRTEQGDSAMYLCASSLSGTGNYGYTFGSGTRLTVV.